These T cell receptor beta chains were read from a single sample in a study of T cell repertoires in cytomegalovirus infection. Via MiXCR, TCRdb re-called the reads, giving one row per CDR3 protein. The data contain about 700,000 distinct CDR3 sequences, around a third of them singletons. No antigen is known for these receptors. Sequenced material: cultured PBMCs, taken from culture after CMV antigen stimulation. These receptors all come from a human donor in good health (CMV status not recorded). Some clones in this sample may be carry-over from other donors' samples. The CDR3 runs from the conserved cysteine through the conserved F or W. The D gene is left open where the match is weak. Size is omitted from some rows. Given values are once, few, many or a class for expanded clones.

size	V	J	D	CDR3	DNA
few	TRBV14	TRBJ2-7	.	CASSQYVRDRRLIWVAYEQYF	TGTGCCAGCAGCCAATACGTCAGGGACCGTAGGCTGATTTGGGTGGCCTACGAGCAGTACTTC
few	TRBV6-1	TRBJ2-3	.	CASSTPTGTHSTDTQYF	TGTGCCAGCAGTACACCGACCGGGACCCATAGCACAGATACGCAGTATTTT
.	TRBV10-3	TRBJ2-7	.	CAIRASPVDLPGEQYF	TGTGCCATCAGGGCCTCGCCCGTGGACCTACCCGGCGAGCAGTACTTC
.	TRBV5-3	TRBJ2-3	.	CASSNTADTQYF	TGTGCCAGCAGCAACACAGCAGATACGCAGTATTTT
.	TRBV6-6	TRBJ1-1	.	CASSYRAGEAFF	TGTGCCAGCAGTTACAGGGCAGGAGAAGCTTTCTTT
few	TRBV29-1	TRBJ1-1	TRBD1	CSVGQAGGKNTEAFF	TGCAGCGTCGGACAGGCAGGAGGCAAGAACACTGAAGCTTTCTTT
few	TRBV12-3/TRBV12-4	TRBJ2-5	TRBD2	CASIVAGGASETQYF	TGTGCCAGCATAGTGGCGGGAGGGGCGTCCGAGACCCAGTACTTC
.	TRBV5-6	TRBJ1-3	TRBD1	CASSPTIDRGSGNTIYF	TGTGCCAGCAGCCCCACCATCGACAGGGGCTCTGGAAACACCATATATTTT
few	TRBV7-2	TRBJ2-7	.	CASSLSTASYEQYF	TGTGCCAGCAGCTTAAGTACAGCGTCCTACGAGCAGTACTTC
many	TRBV7-8	TRBJ1-5	.	CASSLRAVDQPQHF	TGTGCCAGCAGCTTAAGGGCAGTGGATCAGCCCCAGCATTTT
.	TRBV19	TRBJ2-3	.	CASSLRMVRGGTDTQYF	TGTGCCAGTAGCCTACGCATGGTTCGGGGTGGCACAGATACGCAGTATTTT